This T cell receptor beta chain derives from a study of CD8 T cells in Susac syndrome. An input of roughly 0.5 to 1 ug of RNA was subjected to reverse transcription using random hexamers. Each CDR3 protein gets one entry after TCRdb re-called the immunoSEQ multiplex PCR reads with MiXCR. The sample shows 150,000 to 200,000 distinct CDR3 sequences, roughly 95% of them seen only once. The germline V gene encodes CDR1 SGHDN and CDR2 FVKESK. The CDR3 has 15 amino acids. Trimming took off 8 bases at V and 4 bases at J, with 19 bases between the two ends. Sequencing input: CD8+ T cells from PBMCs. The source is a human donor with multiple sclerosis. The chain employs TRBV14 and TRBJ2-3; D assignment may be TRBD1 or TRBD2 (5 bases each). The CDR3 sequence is CASGPGTTLPDTQYF. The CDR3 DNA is TGTGCCAGCGGTCCCGGGACCACTTTACCAGATACGCAGTATTTT.